This TCR beta chain comes out of a study of T-cell memory formation after mild COVID-19. In TCRdb, the 5' RACE reads were re-called with MiXCR into one record per CDR3 protein. This sample carries about 610,000 distinct CDR3 sequences, roughly a sixth of them seen once, and the ten largest clones take 8.1%. CDR3 length: 13 residues. Germline-derived CDR1 and CDR2 are SGHRS and YFSETQ. Trimming removed 5 bases from V and 6 bases from J, with 13 bases in between. V and J are TRBV5-1 and TRBJ2-3, with TRBD1 as a possible D gene (5 bases). Sequences were obtained from PBMCs or a T cell subset sorted from them (not recorded which). The receptor was derived from an adult woman who had mild COVID-19 (a few samples of this study predate the infection). Cell type and time point are not known. The DNA of the CDR3 is TGCGCCAGCAGTAATTCACAGGCGGATACGCAGTATTTT. As protein: CASSNSQADTQYF.